What follows is one T cell receptor (beta chain) and its context. The data originate from a study of blood T cell repertoires in COVID-19. Study information: PBMCs, B-cell-depleted T cells, or T cells were the source of the cDNA or gDNA that made up the material.

V shed 1 base and J shed 1 base, with 5 bases lying between them. The CDR3 loop spans 13 amino acids. CDR1 and CDR2 (germline): LNHDA, SQIVND (reference sequence). Method: immunoSEQ multiplex PCR; TCRdb's copy keeps in-frame clones and lacks some. The sample carries hundreds of thousands of clones, around 89% recorded once. Sequenced material: peripheral blood. The J gene is TRBJ2-7, the V gene TRBV19; maybe TRBD2 (5 bases). The origin of this receptor is a woman in her thirties or forties with COVID-19, enrolled during active disease. Here the CDR3 reads CASSIGGSYEQYF. The CDR3 DNA sequence: TGTGCCAGTAGTATAGGCGGGTCCTACGAGCAGTACTTC.